This TCR beta chain was identified during a study of T cells after yellow fever vaccination. Points from the study as a whole: Abundant clonotypes from the bulk population could have been carried over as contaminants into FACS-sorted repertoires. It was a small share of clonotypes that appeared in both CD4 and CD8 compartments. Booster sampling recovered most clones from primary vaccination (roughly 96% CD4, over 75% CD8).

About this clonotype itself: As yet, its antigen is unknown.

Template switching with 5'RACE generated the TCR cDNA and added a universal primer site and UMIs. TCRdb recomputed calls from the 5' RACE reads with MiXCR, one row per CDR3 protein. The table includes some 240,000 distinct CDR3 sequences, 5.2% detected once. The source was CD4+ T cells sorted from PBMCs, collected on the day of the yellow fever booster vaccination. The TCR originated in a man younger than 35 who received the YFV17D yellow fever vaccine.

The chain's CDR3 is CASSSLRDRRGNTEAFF. CDR3 bases: TGCGCCAGCAGCTCCCTCCGGGACCGGAGGGGGAACACTGAAGCTTTCTTT. V is TRBV5-1 and J is TRBJ1-1, with D possibly TRBD1 on 5 matching bases. Germline V gives CDR1 SGHRS, CDR2 YFSETQ. V lost 3 bases and J lost 1, with 19 bases in between. The CDR3 spans 17 residues.